Sequencing of this TCR beta chain was carried out in a study of beta chain features in type 1 diabetes (dated by TCRdb to 2017 to 2018). For context, the study as a whole: Mean age, gender distribution, total cell number and subset yield were not different between patients and healthy donors. Across all samples, fewer than 110,000,000 sorted cells were examined, and cell number per subset correlated strongly with RNA yield. The study compared TCRB repertoires of sorted circulating CD4+ T cell subsets between recently diagnosed type 1 diabetes patients and matched healthy donors. Regulatory and stem cell-like memory subsets were obtained from only 8 patients and about eight healthy donors, while naive and central memory subsets were obtained from all 30 or so donors. What the work shows at the level of the full study, not this receptor alone: Shorter templates might have been favored by PCR, but patient and control samples were amplified and corrected together, so both groups would have been affected equally by any skew. A moderate but significant shortening of TCRB CDR3 length was observed in type 1 diabetes patients in all four CD4+ subsets. HLA sub-analyses involved small numbers of individuals, so any influence of HLA type on TCRB rearrangement remained unresolved. The naive, central memory and regulatory TCRB repertoires appeared to resemble one another more closely among patients than among healthy donors. Fewer insertions and more nucleotide deletions at VDJ recombination sites were observed in patients with type 1 diabetes, implying thymic rearrangement abnormalities. Because cDNA rather than genomic DNA was sequenced, highly expressing activated cells could have been over-represented, although no difference in activation and CD3 levels was found between groups.

The High Capacity cDNA Reverse Transcription Kit was used to reverse transcribe all of the isolated RNA, meaning that expressed TCRB transcripts were what got sequenced. Deep immunoSEQ sequencing was applied to naive, central memory and regulatory T cell samples, giving an average of roughly 3.5 million total reads per sample. After sorted cells were lysed in RLT buffer, RNA was extracted with DNase-treated RNeasy Micro or Mini kits, with the choice depending on cell number. Each cell subset was processed separately to prevent cross-contamination, with patient and healthy donor samples processed together. The immunoSEQ multiplex PCR was used to amplify TCRB sequences from cDNA, yielding 87-bp fragments that span the CDR3 region. The amplicons were sequenced using the Illumina HiSeq platform. In the paper's pipeline: Synthetic template baselines were used to correct PCR bias computationally, reads within Hamming distance 2 were collapsed together, and singletons that could not be merged were discarded. Reads were aligned against IMGT to assign V, D and J genes, CDR3 length and insertions or deletions at six rearrangement sites. Within each subset, clonotype counts were normalized to sorted cell number, and only after that were true diversity and Gini coefficients computed with the tcR R package. Repertoire sharing was quantified using the overlap coefficient calculated on TCRB nucleotide sequences. TCRdb re-hosts the immuneACCESS table, in-frame sequences only. Its copies lack some clones; in the studies checked, an unresolved V gene accounts for under half of them, and the cause for the rest is not known. V and J calls and clone size are those listed in that table; D and trimming were worked out from the DNA. Across this sample there are around 320,000 clones, with 14% seen only once. Jointly, the top ten make up 6.7% of the sample.

The CDR3 measures 15 amino acids from cysteine to phenylalanine. Only the CDR3 DNA is retained, 45 bases long and in frame from the first base. Trimming removed 1 base from V and 2 bases from J, leaving 9 bases between the germline ends. CDR1 is given as SGHDT and CDR2 as YYEEEE, both from the germline V gene. Note on this clone: The clone's antigen remains unknown. Per-base qualities were not stored, and no clone one base away is much larger.

Each donor gave one peripheral blood draw, approximately 0.11 L on average, collected into heparinised tubes. Naive, central memory, regulatory and stem cell-like memory CD4+ T cells were sorted on a BD FACSAria II using a panel including CD45RO, CCR7, CD25, CD127, CD95 and CD27. Purity was above 95% for every sorted population. PBMCs were separated immediately by Lymphoprep density gradient centrifugation and were stained directly, without being cultured. So that batch effects would be minimized, each experiment stained and sorted samples in pairs, pairing one healthy donor with one patient. The receptor comes from a young man in good health. The chain is encoded by TRBV5-6 joined to TRBJ1-4; TRBD1 is perhaps the D gene, given 5 matching bases. Sequenced material: central memory CD4+ T cells from blood. CDR3 loop: CASSLWGSTNEKLFF. The sequenced DNA: TGTGCCAGCAGCTTGTGGGGCTCTACTAATGAAAAACTGTTTTTT. Full variable domain (CDR3 extended with the reference TRBV5-6 and TRBJ1-4 proteins): DAGVTQSPTHLIKTRGQQVTLRCSPKSGHDTVSWYQQALGQGPQFIFQYYEEEERQRGNFPDRFSGHQFPNYSSELNVNALLLGDSALYLCASSLWGSTNEKLFFGSGTQLSVL.